This T cell receptor beta chain was profiled in a study of cytomegalovirus exposure and HLA in healthy donors. V was pared by 9 bases and J by 6 bases, with 24 bases between. Germline V gene sequence: CDR1 WSHSY, CDR2 SAAADI. The CDR3 has 16 residues. Regarding the study as a whole: The study listed some 160 cytomegalovirus-associated TCR beta chains.

The table came from immunoSEQ multiplex PCR; TCRdb's copy has only in-frame clones and leaves some out. This sample carries about 76,000 clones, 94% of them seen once, and the ten largest clones take about 1.9%. Notes on this clone: Antigen specificity is unknown.

The receptor was isolated from a woman aged 18-30 years in good health and CMV-seropositive. The sequenced sample consisted of PBMCs. The chain combines TRBV10-2 with TRBJ2-1, with D possibly being TRBD1 (6 bases). CDR3 coding DNA: TGCGCCAGTTACTACACAGGGTTTTGGGGATCCAATGAGCAGTTCTTC. Its translation is CASYYTGFWGSNEQFF.